The present T cell receptor beta chain was sequenced within a study of shared clonotypes between healthy human individuals. About the research overall: A couple of women and three men aged 18 to 49 served as donors. Study outcomes and limitations: The authors sampled blood alone, and tissue repertoires likely differ.

Original handling: ImmunoSEQ output lacked quality scores and full-length reads, limiting matched filtering. Sequencing used immunoSEQ multiplex PCR; TCRdb keeps in-frame clones, though not all of them. V and J calls and clone size are copied from that table; D and trimming were computed from the DNA. This table holds some 450,000 clones, roughly three quarters found once. With respect to this clone: Its specificity is unknown.

The CDR3 sequence is 17 residues long. V was cut by 7 bases and J by 2 bases, with 24 bases left in between. In germline, CDR1 is SGHVS, CDR2 FQNEAQ. Genomic DNA of unsorted samples came from roughly 90 million PBMCs. This TCR derives from a woman in her thirties or forties in good health. Some clones in this sample may be carry-over from other donors' samples. The chain recombines TRBV7-8 with TRBJ2-7; D might be TRBD2 (6 bases). Sequences were obtained from PBMCs. This CDR3 is CASILIPSGTSPYEQYF. The CDR3 coding sequence is TGTGCCAGCATCCTTATCCCTTCCGGGACTTCCCCCTACGAGCAGTACTTC.